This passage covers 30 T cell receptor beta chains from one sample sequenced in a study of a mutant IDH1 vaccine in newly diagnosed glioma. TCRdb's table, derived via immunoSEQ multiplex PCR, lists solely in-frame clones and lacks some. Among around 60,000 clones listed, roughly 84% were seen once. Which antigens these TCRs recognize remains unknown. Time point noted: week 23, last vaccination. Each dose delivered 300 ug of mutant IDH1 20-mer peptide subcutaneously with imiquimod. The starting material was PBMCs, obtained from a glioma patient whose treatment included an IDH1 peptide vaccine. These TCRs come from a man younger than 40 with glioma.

CDR3 sequence: CASSQAGGNTIYF. In nucleotides, the CDR3 is TGCGCCAGCAGCCAAGCTGGCGGAAACACCATATATTTT. The chain is built from TRBV4-1 and TRBJ1-3, with D hard to call. Trimming cost V 1 base and J 4 bases, with 5 bases left between them. The CDR3 sequence is 13 residues long. The germline gives CDR1 MGHRA, CDR2 YSYEKL.

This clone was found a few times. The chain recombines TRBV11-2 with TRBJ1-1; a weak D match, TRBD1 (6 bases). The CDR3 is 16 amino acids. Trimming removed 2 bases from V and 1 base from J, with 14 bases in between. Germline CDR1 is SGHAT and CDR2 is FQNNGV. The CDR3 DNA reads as TGTGCCAGCAGCTTACGCGGGCCAGGGGCGAACACTGAAGCTTTCTTT. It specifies CASSLRGPGANTEAFF.

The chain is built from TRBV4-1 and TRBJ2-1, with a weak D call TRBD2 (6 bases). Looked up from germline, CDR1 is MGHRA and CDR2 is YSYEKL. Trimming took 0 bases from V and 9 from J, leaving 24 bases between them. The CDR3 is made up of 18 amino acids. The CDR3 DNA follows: TGCGCCAGCAGCCAAGAAAGAATAAAGATATCGGCGGGGCTTGAGCAGTTCTTC. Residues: CASSQERIKISAGLEQFF.

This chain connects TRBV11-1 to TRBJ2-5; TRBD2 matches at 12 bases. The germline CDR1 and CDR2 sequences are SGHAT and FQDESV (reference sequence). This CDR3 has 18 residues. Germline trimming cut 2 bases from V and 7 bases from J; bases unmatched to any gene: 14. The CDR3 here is CASSLTWTSGASGGTQYF. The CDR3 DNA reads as TGTGCCAGCAGCTTAACGTGGACTAGCGGGGCCTCAGGGGGGACCCAGTACTTC. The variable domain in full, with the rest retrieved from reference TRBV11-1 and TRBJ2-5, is EAEVAQSPRYKITEKSQAVAFWCDPISGHATLYWYRQILGQGPELLVQFQDESVVDDSQLPKDRFSAERLKGVDSTLKIQPAELGDSAMYLCASSLTWTSGASGGTQYFGPGTRLLVL.

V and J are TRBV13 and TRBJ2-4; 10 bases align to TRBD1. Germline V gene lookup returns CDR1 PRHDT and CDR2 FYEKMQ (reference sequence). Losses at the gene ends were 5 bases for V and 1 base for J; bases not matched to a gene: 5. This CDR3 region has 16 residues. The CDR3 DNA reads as TGTGCCAGCAGCGATTGGACAGGGGGGGCCAAAAACATTCAGTACTTC. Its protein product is CASSDWTGGAKNIQYF.

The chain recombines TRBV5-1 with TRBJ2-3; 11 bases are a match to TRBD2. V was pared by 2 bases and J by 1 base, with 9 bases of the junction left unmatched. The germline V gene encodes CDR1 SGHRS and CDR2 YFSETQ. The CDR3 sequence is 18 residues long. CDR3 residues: CASSFGLAGTQRTDTQYF. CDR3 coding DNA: TGCGCCAGCAGCTTTGGACTAGCGGGCACTCAGCGCACAGATACGCAGTATTTT.

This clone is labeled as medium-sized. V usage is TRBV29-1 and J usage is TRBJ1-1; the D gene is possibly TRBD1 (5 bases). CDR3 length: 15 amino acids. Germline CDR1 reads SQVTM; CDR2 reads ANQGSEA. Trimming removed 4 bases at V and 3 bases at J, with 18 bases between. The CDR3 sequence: CSVGDRGTLDTEAFF. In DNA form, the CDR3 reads TGCAGCGTTGGTGACCGGGGGACGTTAGACACTGAAGCTTTCTTT.

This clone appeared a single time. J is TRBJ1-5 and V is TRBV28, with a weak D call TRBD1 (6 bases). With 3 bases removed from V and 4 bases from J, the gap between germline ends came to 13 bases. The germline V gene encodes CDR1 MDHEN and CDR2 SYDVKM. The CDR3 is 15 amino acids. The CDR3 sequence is CASSFAGASNQPQHF. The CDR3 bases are TGTGCCAGCAGTTTTGCAGGGGCCAGTAATCAGCCCCAGCATTTT. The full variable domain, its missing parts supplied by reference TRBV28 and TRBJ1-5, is DVKVTQSSRYLVKRTGEKVFLECVQDMDHENMFWYRQDPGLGLRLIYFSYDVKMKEKGDIPEGYSVSREKKERFSLILESASTNQTSMYLCASSFAGASNQPQHFGDGTRLSIL.

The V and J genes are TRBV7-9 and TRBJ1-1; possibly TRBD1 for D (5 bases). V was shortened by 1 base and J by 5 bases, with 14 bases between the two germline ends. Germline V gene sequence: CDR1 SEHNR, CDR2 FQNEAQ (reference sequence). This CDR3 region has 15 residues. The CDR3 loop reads CASSLVRGGLTEAFF. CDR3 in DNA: TGTGCCAGCAGCTTAGTGCGGGGGGGTTTGACTGAAGCTTTCTTT.

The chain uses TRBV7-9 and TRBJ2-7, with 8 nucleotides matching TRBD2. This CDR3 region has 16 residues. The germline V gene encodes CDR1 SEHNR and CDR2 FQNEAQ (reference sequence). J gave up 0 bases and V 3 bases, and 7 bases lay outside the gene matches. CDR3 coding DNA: TGTGCCAGCAGCTTTGGGACTAGTGGGGTCTCCTACGAGCAGTACTTC. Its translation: CASSFGTSGVSYEQYF. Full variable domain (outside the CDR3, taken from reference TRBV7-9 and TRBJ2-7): DTGVSQNPRHKITKRGQNVTFRCDPISEHNRLYWYRQTLGQGPEFLTYFQNEAQLEKSRLLSDRFSAERPKGSFSTLEIQRTEQGDSAMYLCASSFGTSGVSYEQYFGPGTRLTVT.

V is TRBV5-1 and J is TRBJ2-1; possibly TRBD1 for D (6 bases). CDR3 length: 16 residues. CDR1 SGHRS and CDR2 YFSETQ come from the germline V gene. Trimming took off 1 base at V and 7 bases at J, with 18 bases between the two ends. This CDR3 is CASSLSRGLSLNEQFF. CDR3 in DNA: TGCGCCAGCAGCTTGTCCAGGGGTCTTTCTCTAAATGAGCAGTTCTTC. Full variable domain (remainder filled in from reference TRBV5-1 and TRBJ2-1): KAGVTQTPRYLIKTRGQQVTLSCSPISGHRSVSWYQQTPGQGLQFLFEYFSETQRNKGNFPGRFSGRQFSNSRSEMNVSTLELGDSALYLCASSLSRGLSLNEQFFGPGTRLTVL.

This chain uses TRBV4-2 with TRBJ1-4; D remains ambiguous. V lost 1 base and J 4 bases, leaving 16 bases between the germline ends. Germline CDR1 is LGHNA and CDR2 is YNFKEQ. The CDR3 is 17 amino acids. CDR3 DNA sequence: TGTGCCAGCAGCCAAGGTTTATGGCGGCAGGATAATGAAAAACTGTTTTTT. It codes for CASSQGLWRQDNEKLFF.

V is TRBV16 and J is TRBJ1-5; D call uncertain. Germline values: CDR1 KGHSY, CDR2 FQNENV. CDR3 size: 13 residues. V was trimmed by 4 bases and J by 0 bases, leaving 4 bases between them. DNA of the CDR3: TGTGCCAGCAGCCCCCGTAGCAATCAGCCCCAGCATTTT. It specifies CASSPRSNQPQHF.

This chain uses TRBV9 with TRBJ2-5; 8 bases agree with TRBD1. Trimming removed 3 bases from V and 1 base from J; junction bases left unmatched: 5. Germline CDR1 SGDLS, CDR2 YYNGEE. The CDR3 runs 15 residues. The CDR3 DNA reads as TGTGCCAGCAGCGGGACAGGGAGCATCCAAGAGACCCAGTACTTC. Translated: CASSGTGSIQETQYF.

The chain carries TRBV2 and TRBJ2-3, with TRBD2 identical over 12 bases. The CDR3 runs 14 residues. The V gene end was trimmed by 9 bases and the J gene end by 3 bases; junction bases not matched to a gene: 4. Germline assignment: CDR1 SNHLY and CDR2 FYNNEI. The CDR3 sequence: CARGTSGSTDTQYF. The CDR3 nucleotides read TGTGCCAGGGGGACTAGCGGGTCAACAGATACGCAGTATTTT. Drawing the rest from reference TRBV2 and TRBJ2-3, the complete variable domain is EPEVTQTPSHQVTQMGQEVILRCVPISNHLYFYWYRQILGQKVEFLVSFYNNEISEKSEIFDDQFSVERPDGSNFTLKIRSTKLEDSAMYFCARGTSGSTDTQYFGPGTRLTVL.

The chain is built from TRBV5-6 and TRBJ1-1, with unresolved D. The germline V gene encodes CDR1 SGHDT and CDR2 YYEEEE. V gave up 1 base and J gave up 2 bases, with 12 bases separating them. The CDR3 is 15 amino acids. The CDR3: CASSLNGLLNTEAFF. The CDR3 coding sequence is TGTGCCAGCAGCTTGAACGGCCTACTAAACACTGAAGCTTTCTTT.

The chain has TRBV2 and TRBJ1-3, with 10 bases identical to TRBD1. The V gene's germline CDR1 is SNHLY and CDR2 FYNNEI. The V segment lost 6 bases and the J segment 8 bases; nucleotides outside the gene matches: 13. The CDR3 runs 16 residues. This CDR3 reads CASRSGQGVSAYTIYF. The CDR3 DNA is TGTGCCAGCAGGAGCGGACAGGGGGTTTCTGCGTACACCATATATTTT.

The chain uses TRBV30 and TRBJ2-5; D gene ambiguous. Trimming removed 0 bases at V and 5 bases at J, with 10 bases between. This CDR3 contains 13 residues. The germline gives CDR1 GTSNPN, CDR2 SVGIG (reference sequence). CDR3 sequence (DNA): TGTGCCTGGAGTGTCGGCAGTATGGAGACCCAGTACTTC. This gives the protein CAWSVGSMETQYF.

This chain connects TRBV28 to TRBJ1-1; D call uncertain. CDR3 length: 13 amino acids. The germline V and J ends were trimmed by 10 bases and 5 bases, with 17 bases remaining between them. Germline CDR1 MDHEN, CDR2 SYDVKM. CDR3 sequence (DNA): TGTGCCACCCACGACCGGCCCTTAACTGAAGCTTTCTTT. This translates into CATHDRPLTEAFF.

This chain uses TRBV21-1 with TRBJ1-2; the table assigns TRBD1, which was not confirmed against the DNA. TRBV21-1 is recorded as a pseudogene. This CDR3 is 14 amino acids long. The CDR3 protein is CASSKWTANYGYTF. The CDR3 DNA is TGTGCCAGCAGCAAATGGACAGCTAACTATGGCTACACCTTC.

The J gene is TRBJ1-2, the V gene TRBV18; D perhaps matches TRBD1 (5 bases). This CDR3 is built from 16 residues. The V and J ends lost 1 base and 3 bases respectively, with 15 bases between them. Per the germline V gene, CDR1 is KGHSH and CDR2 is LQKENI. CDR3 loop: CASSPRGGGRDYGYTF. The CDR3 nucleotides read TGTGCCAGCTCACCACGCGGGGGTGGACGTGACTATGGCTACACCTTC.

The CDR3 DNA follows: TGTGCCAGTAGTTCCCCAGGGGGAGCCAAAAACATTCAGTACTTC. It codes for CASSSPGGAKNIQYF. This sequence joins TRBV19 and TRBJ2-4; TRBD1 agrees at 7 bases. The junction had 4 bases not matched to a gene; V was cut back by 5 bases and J by 0 bases. Per the germline V gene, CDR1 is LNHDA and CDR2 is SQIVND (reference sequence). This CDR3 is 15 amino acids long. Filled out from reference TRBV19 and TRBJ2-4, the complete variable domain reads DGGITQSPKYLFRKEGQNVTLSCEQNLNHDAMYWYRQDPGQGLRLIYYSQIVNDFQKGDIAEGYSVSREKKESFPLTVTSAQKNPTAFYLCASSSPGGAKNIQYFGAGTRLSVL.

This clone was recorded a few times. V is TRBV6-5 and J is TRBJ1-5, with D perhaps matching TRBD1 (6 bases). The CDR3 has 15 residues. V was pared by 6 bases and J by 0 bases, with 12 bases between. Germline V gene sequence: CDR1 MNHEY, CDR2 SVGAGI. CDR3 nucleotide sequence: TGTGCCAGCAGCTCTTCAGGGGTTAGCAATCAGCCCCAGCATTTT. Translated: CASSSSGVSNQPQHF.

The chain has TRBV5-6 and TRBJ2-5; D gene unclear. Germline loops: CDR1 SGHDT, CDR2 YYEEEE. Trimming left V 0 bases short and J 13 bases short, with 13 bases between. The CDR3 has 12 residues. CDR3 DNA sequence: TGTGCCAGCAGCTTGGAGGCCCGACCCATGTACTTC. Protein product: CASSLEARPMYF.

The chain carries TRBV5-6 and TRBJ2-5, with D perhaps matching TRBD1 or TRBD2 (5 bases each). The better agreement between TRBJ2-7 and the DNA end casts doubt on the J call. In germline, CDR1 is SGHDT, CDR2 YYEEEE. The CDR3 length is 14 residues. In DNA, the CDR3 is TGTGCCAGCAGCTTGGTGCTAGCAGGGCACGAGCAGTACTTC. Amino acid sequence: CASSLVLAGHEQYF.

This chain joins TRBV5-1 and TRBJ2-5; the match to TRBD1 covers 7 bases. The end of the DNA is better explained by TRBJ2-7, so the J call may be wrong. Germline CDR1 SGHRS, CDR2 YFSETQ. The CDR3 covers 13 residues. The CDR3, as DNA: TGCGCCAGCAGCTTGGAACAGGGGTACGAGCAGTACTTC. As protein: CASSLEQGYEQYF.

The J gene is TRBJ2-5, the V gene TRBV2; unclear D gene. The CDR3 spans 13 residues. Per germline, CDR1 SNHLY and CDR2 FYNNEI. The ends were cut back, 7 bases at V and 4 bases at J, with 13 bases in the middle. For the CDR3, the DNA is TGTGCCAGCACCATGAGAGTCGCAGAGACCCAGTACTTC. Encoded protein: CASTMRVAETQYF.

The DNA for the CDR3 is TGTGCCATCGCCGCGGAGCTGAACACTGAAGCTTTCTTT. It specifies CAIAAELNTEAFF. The chain links TRBV10-3 to TRBJ1-1; unclear D gene. Germline V gene data show CDR1 as ENHRY and CDR2 as SYGVKD. V dropped 8 bases and J dropped 0 bases, with 10 bases sitting between them. The CDR3 loop spans 13 amino acids.

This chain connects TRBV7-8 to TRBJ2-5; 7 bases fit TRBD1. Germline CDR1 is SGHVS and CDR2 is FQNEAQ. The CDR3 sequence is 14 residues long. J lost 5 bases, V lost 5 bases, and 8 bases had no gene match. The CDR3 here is CASSTRQGWETQYF. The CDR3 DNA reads TGTGCCAGCAGCACCCGACAGGGTTGGGAGACCCAGTACTTC.

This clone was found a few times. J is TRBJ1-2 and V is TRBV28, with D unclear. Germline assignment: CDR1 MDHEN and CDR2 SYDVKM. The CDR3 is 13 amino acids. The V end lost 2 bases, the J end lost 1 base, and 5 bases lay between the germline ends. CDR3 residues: CASSLAFNYGYTF. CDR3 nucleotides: TGTGCCAGCAGTTTAGCATTTAACTATGGCTACACCTTC.